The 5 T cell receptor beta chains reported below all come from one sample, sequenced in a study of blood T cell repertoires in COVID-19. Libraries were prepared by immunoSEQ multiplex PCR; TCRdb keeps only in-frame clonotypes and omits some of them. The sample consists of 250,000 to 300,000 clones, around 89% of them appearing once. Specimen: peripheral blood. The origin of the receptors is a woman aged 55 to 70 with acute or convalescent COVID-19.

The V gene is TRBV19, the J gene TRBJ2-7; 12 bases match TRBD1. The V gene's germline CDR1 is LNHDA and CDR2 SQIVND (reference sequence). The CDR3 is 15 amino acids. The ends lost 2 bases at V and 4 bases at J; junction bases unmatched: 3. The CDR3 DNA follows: TGTGCCAGTAGTATATCGGGACAGGGGGCTTACGAGCAGTACTTC. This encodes CASSISGQGAYEQYF.

In nucleotides, the CDR3 is TGCGCCAGCAGCTTGAATGGAGCTAGCACAGATACGCAGTATTTT. It encodes CASSLNGASTDTQYF. The rearrangement joins TRBV5-1 to TRBJ2-3, with D unclear. Between the trimmed V and J ends, which lost 1 base and 0 bases, there was a span of 9 bases. CDR1 and CDR2 from the germline V gene are SGHRS and YFSETQ. This CDR3 is built from 15 residues.

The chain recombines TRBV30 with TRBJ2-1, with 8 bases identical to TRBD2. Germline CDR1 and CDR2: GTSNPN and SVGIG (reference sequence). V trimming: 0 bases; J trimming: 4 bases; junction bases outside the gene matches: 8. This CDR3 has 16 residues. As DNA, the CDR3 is TGTGCCTGGAGTGTACGAAGTAGCGGGGCTTACAATGAGCAGTTCTTC. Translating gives CAWSVRSSGAYNEQFF.

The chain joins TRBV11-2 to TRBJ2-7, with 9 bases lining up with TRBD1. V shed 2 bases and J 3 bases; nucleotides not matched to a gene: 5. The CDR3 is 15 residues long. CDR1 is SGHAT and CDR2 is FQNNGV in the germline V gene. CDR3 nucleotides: TGTGCCAGCAGCTTAACAGGGGGCGCGCTCTACGAGCAGTACTTC. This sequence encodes CASSLTGGALYEQYF.

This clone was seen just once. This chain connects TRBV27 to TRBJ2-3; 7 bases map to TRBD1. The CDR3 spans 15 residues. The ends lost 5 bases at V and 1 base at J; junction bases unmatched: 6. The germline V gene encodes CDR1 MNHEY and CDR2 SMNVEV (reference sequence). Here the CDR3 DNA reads TGTGCCAGCAGTATCCGGGACAGACGCACAGATACGCAGTATTTT. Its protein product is CASSIRDRRTDTQYF.